The text below deals with one T cell receptor (beta chain). The sequenced fragment ends 3 residues before the CDR3 boundary, so the rest is inferred from the germline J gene. Repertoires were generated with immunoSEQ multiplex PCR, while TCRdb's copy carries only in-frame clones and drops some. The sample's table shows 30,000 to 40,000 clones. This entry belongs to a study of Tregs in tolerant kidney transplant recipients. The nonmyeloablative bone marrow transplants came from related graft donors, with transient mixed chimerism. Germline CDR1 reads SNHLY; CDR2 reads FYNNEI. The CDR3 runs 14 residues.

The sample consisted of CD4+ T cells from blood (PBMCs), taken 24 months after the transplant. The chain has TRBV2 and TRBJ1-4, with 7 bases lining up with TRBD1. This clonotype was sampled from a human patient who received a combined kidney and bone marrow transplant. Some T cells may possibly be graft donor cells. CDR3 DNA, as far as it was read: TGTGCGACAGCAAGGGGGCCCTCAAATGAAAAA. Its translation: CATARGPSNEK. The entire CDR3 reads CATARGPSNEKLFF.